One sample yielded the 20 T cell receptor beta chains listed below, sequenced in a study of blood T cell repertoires in COVID-19. Clones were read by immunoSEQ multiplex PCR, and TCRdb kept only the in-frame ones, dropping some. Among 130,000 or so clones, approximately 81% were seen once, and the ten largest hold approximately 8.7%. The material sequenced was peripheral blood. The receptors stem from a woman aged 55-70 years with active or convalescent COVID-19.

CDR3 sequence: CASTLQRGRASPLHF. The CDR3 DNA follows: TGTGCCAGCACTTTACAGCGGGGCCGAGCTTCACCCCTCCACTTT. The chain combines TRBV6-5 with TRBJ1-6; possible D gene TRBD1, 5 bases. The CDR3 length is 15 residues. Trimming removed 7 bases from V and 9 bases from J, with 19 bases in between. Germline-derived CDR1 and CDR2 are MNHEY and SVGAGI.

The V call is TRBV27, the J call TRBJ1-5, with 9 bases aligning to TRBD1. The CDR3 is made up of 15 amino acids. Germline lookup yields CDR1 MNHEY and CDR2 SMNVEV (reference sequence). Losses at the gene ends were 5 bases for V and 2 bases for J; bases not matched to a gene: 4. The CDR3 reads CASSPGQGGNQPQHF. The CDR3, as DNA: TGTGCCAGCAGTCCGGGACAGGGTGGCAATCAGCCCCAGCATTTT.

The chain joins TRBV7-3 to TRBJ2-2; D unresolved. Germline V gives CDR1 SGHTA, CDR2 FQGTGA. Trimming removed 5 bases from V and 5 bases from J, with 9 bases in between. The CDR3 is 13 residues long. The CDR3 sequence is CASSATNTGELFF. The CDR3, as DNA: TGTGCCAGCAGCGCAACAAATACCGGGGAGCTGTTTTTT.

This chain links TRBV19 with TRBJ2-5; 9 positions agree with TRBD2. The CDR3 is made up of 15 amino acids. The junction had 10 bases not matched to a gene; V was cut back by 6 bases and J by 5 bases. Germline V gene lookup returns CDR1 LNHDA and CDR2 SQIVND (reference sequence). The CDR3 DNA is TGTGCCAGTAGCCATCGGGCGGGGGGGCAGGAGACCCAGTACTTC. It yields the protein CASSHRAGGQETQYF.

The chain uses TRBV7-2 and TRBJ2-1; 8 bases align to TRBD2. In germline, CDR1 is SGHTA, CDR2 FQGNSA. Losses at the gene ends were 1 base for V and 7 bases for J; bases not matched to a gene: 9. CDR3 length equals 16 residues. The CDR3 DNA sequence: TGTGCCAGCAGCTTAGTCGGCGGGAGGCCCTTTAATGAGCAGTTCTTC. The encoded protein is CASSLVGGRPFNEQFF.

This clone was picked up a small number of times. The rearrangement joins TRBV16 to TRBJ1-1; D is uncertain. CDR3 length: 13 residues. Deletions cut 8 bases from V and 1 base from J, with 11 bases between. Germline CDR1 and CDR2: KGHSY and FQNENV. The CDR3 loop reads CASGGTANTEAFF. Written as DNA, the CDR3 is TGTGCCAGCGGAGGAACAGCGAACACTGAAGCTTTCTTT.

This sequence joins TRBV18 and TRBJ1-1; D perhaps matches TRBD1 (6 bases). V was pared by 2 bases and J by 1 base, with 11 bases between. The CDR3 covers 15 residues. Germline assignment: CDR1 KGHSH and CDR2 LQKENI. The CDR3 bases are TGTGCCAGCTCACCAGTCCAGGGGACGAACACTGAAGCTTTCTTT. This sequence encodes CASSPVQGTNTEAFF.

This clone has only a few counts. The genes are TRBV15 and TRBJ2-5, with D perhaps matching TRBD1 (5 bases). Between the trimmed V and J ends, which lost 0 bases and 2 bases, there was a span of 16 bases. CDR1 and CDR2 (germline): LNHNV, YYDKDF (reference sequence). The CDR3 extends over 17 amino acids. CDR3 sequence: CATSRDPELGLQETQYF. DNA of the CDR3: TGTGCCACCAGCAGAGATCCGGAGTTGGGGCTTCAAGAGACCCAGTACTTC.

This chain joins TRBV28 and TRBJ2-3, with D uncertain. The germline CDR1 and CDR2 sequences are MDHEN and SYDVKM. V shed 5 bases and J shed 2 bases, with 5 bases lying between them. The CDR3 is 12 residues long. DNA for the CDR3: TGTGCCAGCAGTCGGTTCACAGATACGCAGTATTTT. Translated, it gives CASSRFTDTQYF. The entire variable domain, with the rest obtained from reference TRBV28 and TRBJ2-3, is as follows: DVKVTQSSRYLVKRTGEKVFLECVQDMDHENMFWYRQDPGLGLRLIYFSYDVKMKEKGDIPEGYSVSREKKERFSLILESASTNQTSMYLCASSRFTDTQYFGPGTRLTVL.

This chain uses TRBV27 with TRBJ2-3, with 10 bases aligning to TRBD2. Germline lookup yields CDR1 MNHEY and CDR2 SMNVEV (reference sequence). V gave up 4 bases and J gave up 0 bases; unmatched junction bases: 7. The CDR3 consists of 17 residues. The CDR3 DNA sequence: TGTGCCAGCAGTTACCGTCTAGCGGGGGCTAGCACAGATACGCAGTATTTT. Translating gives CASSYRLAGASTDTQYF.

This chain links TRBV29-1 with TRBJ2-1; TRBD1 is a possible D gene (6 bases). The CDR3 is 11 residues long. The germline V gene encodes CDR1 SQVTM and CDR2 ANQGSEA. Trimming removed 7 bases from V and 4 bases from J, with 8 bases in between. CDR3 sequence: CSAQGYNEQFF. In nucleotides, the CDR3 is TGCAGCGCCCAGGGGTACAATGAGCAGTTCTTC.

This clone appeared a single time. The chain couples TRBV29-1 to TRBJ1-1, with D possibly being TRBD1 (6 bases). Germline-derived CDR1 and CDR2 are SQVTM and ANQGSEA. Trimming pared 4 bases from V and 12 bases from J, leaving 15 bases between. This CDR3 is built from 11 residues. The CDR3 coding sequence is TGCAGCGTTGCTGGGCAGGGGATGACTTTCTTT. This sequence encodes CSVAGQGMTFF.

The J gene is TRBJ2-1, the V gene TRBV6-6; D is ambiguous. CDR3 length: 13 amino acids. Germline CDR1 MNHNY, CDR2 SVGAGI (reference sequence). V dropped 0 bases and J dropped 5 bases, with 5 bases sitting between them. CDR3 DNA: TGTGCCAGCAGTTACTCTAGCAACAATGAGCAGTTCTTC. Translation: CASSYSSNNEQFF.

The chain uses TRBV7-9 and TRBJ2-2; perhaps TRBD2 as D (5 bases). V shed 5 bases and J shed 3 bases, with 13 bases lying between them. Germline CDR1 SEHNR, CDR2 FQNEAQ (reference sequence). There are 15 residues in the CDR3. CDR3 DNA: TGTGCCAGCAGCCCAGAAAGGACTTACACCGGGGAGCTGTTTTTT. This sequence encodes CASSPERTYTGELFF.

This chain connects TRBV5-6 to TRBJ1-1; D remains ambiguous. CDR3 length: 15 residues. CDR1 is SGHDT, CDR2 YYEEEE, per germline. Trimming removed 5 bases at V and 5 bases at J, with 19 bases between. CDR3 nucleotide sequence: TGTGCCAGCAGTCCAAGGGCCGGCGGGAGAACTGAAGCTTTCTTT. Protein sequence: CASSPRAGGRTEAFF. Complete variable domain (other parts from reference TRBV5-6 and TRBJ1-1): DAGVTQSPTHLIKTRGQQVTLRCSPKSGHDTVSWYQQALGQGPQFIFQYYEEEERQRGNFPDRFSGHQFPNYSSELNVNALLLGDSALYLCASSPRAGGRTEAFFGQGTRLTVV.

The chain combines TRBV9 with TRBJ2-7; perhaps TRBD2 as D (6 bases). The V end lost 3 bases, the J end lost 7 bases, and 8 bases lay between the germline ends. Germline CDR1 reads SGDLS; CDR2 reads YYNGEE. This CDR3 has 11 residues. The CDR3 loop is CASSAGGEQYF. The CDR3 DNA reads as TGTGCCAGCAGCGCCGGGGGTGAGCAGTACTTC.

The CDR3 spells CASSDSTPYIQETQYF. The CDR3 bases are TGTGCCAGCAGTGATTCAACACCTTATATCCAAGAGACCCAGTACTTC. The V call is TRBV2, the J call TRBJ2-5; D gene ambiguous. V lost 3 bases and J lost 1, with 15 bases in between. There are 16 residues in the CDR3. CDR1 is SNHLY, CDR2 FYNNEI, per germline.

The V call is TRBV27, the J call TRBJ2-3; 10 bases align to TRBD2. Germline V gene sequence: CDR1 MNHEY, CDR2 SMNVEV (reference sequence). This CDR3 region has 16 residues. Trimming took 9 bases from V and 3 from J; bases not matched to a gene: 12. For the CDR3, the DNA is TGTGCCAGGAGCGTGGTCGAACTAGCGGGAACAGATACGCAGTATTTT. The encoded protein is CARSVVELAGTDTQYF.

The rearrangement links TRBV18 to TRBJ2-2; tentative D call: TRBD2 (7 bases). CDR1 is KGHSH and CDR2 is LQKENI in the germline V gene. This CDR3 region has 17 residues. V dropped 1 base and J dropped 4 bases, with 16 bases sitting between them. CDR3 bases: TGTGCCAGCTCACCACTGCCGGGGGGCACGGGCACCGGGGAGCTGTTTTTT. Residues: CASSPLPGGTGTGELFF.

The chain uses TRBV19 and TRBJ1-5, with 9 bases lining up with TRBD1. The CDR3 runs 17 residues. Germline loops: CDR1 LNHDA, CDR2 SQIVND (reference sequence). The trim removed 4 bases at V and 2 bases at J, leaving 9 bases unmatched. CDR3 nucleotides: TGTGCCAGTAGTACCGGGACAGGGTACGGGGGCAATCAGCCCCAGCATTTT. Translation: CASSTGTGYGGNQPQHF.